These 26 T cell receptor beta chains originate from one sample sequenced in a study of T cells in Graves' hyperthyroidism and ophthalmopathy. RNA transcripts yielded amplified TCR beta CDR3 regions. During a first-round RT-PCR of the TCR CDR3, the HTBI primer set was used. TCRdb ran MiXCR on the multiplex PCR reads and lists one entry per CDR3 protein. The top ten hold 7.5% to 8% of the sample, which has about 290,000 distinct CDR3 sequences, about an eighth seen once. The sequenced sample was blood. Receptors were obtained from a woman aged 25 to 45 with Graves' hyperthyroidism that later progressed to Graves' ophthalmopathy.

This clonotype was detected ten times or more. The chain carries TRBV7-9 and TRBJ2-2, with D perhaps matching TRBD1 (6 bases). V lost 3 bases and J lost 0, with 14 bases in between. The CDR3 runs to 17 residues. In germline, CDR1 is SEHNR, CDR2 FQNEAQ (reference sequence). DNA for the CDR3: TGTGCCAGCAGCTTCCCTTCACGGACAGCGAACACCGGGGAGCTGTTTTTT. This sequence encodes CASSFPSRTANTGELFF.

This clonotype occurred many times. V is TRBV7-9 and J is TRBJ2-6; D not resolved. Trimming took off 8 bases at V and 4 bases at J, with 6 bases between the two ends. The CDR3 extends over 12 amino acids. Germline lookup yields CDR1 SEHNR and CDR2 FQNEAQ (reference sequence). CDR3 sequence reads: CASLDGANVLTF. The CDR3 nucleotides read TGTGCCAGCCTGGACGGGGCCAACGTCCTGACTTTC. The full variable domain, completed using reference TRBV7-9 and TRBJ2-6, is DTGVSQNPRHKITKRGQNVTFRCDPISEHNRLYWYRQTLGQGPEFLTYFQNEAQLEKSRLLSDRFSAERPKGSFSTLEIQRTEQGDSAMYLCASLDGANVLTFGAGSRLTVL.

This clonotype was picked up many times. The chain is built from TRBV7-9 and TRBJ2-5, with TRBD1 matching 7 bases. This CDR3 is 15 amino acids long. CDR1 and CDR2 from the germline V gene are SEHNR and FQNEAQ (reference sequence). V trimming: 5 bases; J trimming: 1 base; junction bases outside the gene matches: 7. The CDR3 protein is CASSALQGLQETQYF. DNA of the CDR3: TGTGCCAGCAGCGCATTACAGGGGCTCCAAGAGACCCAGTACTTC.

This clonotype has at least ten counts. The J gene is TRBJ2-3, the V gene TRBV11-2; TRBD2 is a possible D gene (6 bases). V shed 2 bases and J shed 1 base, with 13 bases lying between them. Germline CDR1 and CDR2: SGHAT and FQNNGV. The CDR3 has 16 amino acids. The CDR3 coding sequence is TGTGCCAGCAGCTTAACCGGGGACTGGGGCACAGATACGCAGTATTTT. This encodes CASSLTGDWGTDTQYF.

This clonotype occurred a few times. The gene calls are TRBV28 and TRBJ1-5; 7 bases fit TRBD1. Losses at the gene ends were 6 bases for V and 2 bases for J; bases not matched to a gene: 7. The germline CDR1 and CDR2 sequences are MDHEN and SYDVKM. The CDR3 sequence is 15 residues long. In nucleotides, the CDR3 is TGTGCCAGCAGCGCAGGGGGAAGGGGCAATCAGCCCCAGCATTTT. Its translation is CASSAGGRGNQPQHF.

This clonotype was picked up a small number of times. This may be a read error: a much more frequent sequence differs by one nucleotide. The V and J genes are TRBV7-9 and TRBJ1-2; D might be TRBD1 (5 bases). CDR3 size: 16 residues. Germline lookup yields CDR1 SEHNR and CDR2 FQNEAQ (reference sequence). In DNA, the CDR3 is TGTGCCAGCAGCCCCAATCTGGGGGTAGGAAGCTATGGCTGCACCTTC. Amino acids: CASSPNLGVGSYGCTF.

This clonotype was seen a few times. The chain carries TRBV11-2 and TRBJ2-7; maybe TRBD2 (6 bases). V was pared by 0 bases and J by 6 bases, with 9 bases between. In germline, CDR1 is SGHAT, CDR2 FQNNGV. This CDR3 is built from 13 residues. CDR3 sequence (DNA): TGTGCCAGCAGCTTAGATATGGGGGGCGAGCAGTACTTC. Translating it yields CASSLDMGGEQYF.

This clonotype was found many times. V is TRBV13 and J is TRBJ2-4, with TRBD1 identical over 10 bases. With 3 bases clipped from V and 8 bases from J, the junction kept 7 bases outside the gene matches. This CDR3 spans 15 amino acids. Germline values: CDR1 PRHDT, CDR2 FYEKMQ (reference sequence). The CDR3 DNA follows: TGTGCCAGCAGCTTGACAGGGGGCAATCTGGACATTCAGTACTTC. Translated: CASSLTGGNLDIQYF.

This clonotype occurred many times. V usage is TRBV6-1 and J usage is TRBJ1-1; D possibly corresponds to TRBD1 (5 bases). Trimming left V 6 bases short and J 4 bases short, with 15 bases between. CDR1 and CDR2 from the germline V gene are MNHNS and SASEGT. The CDR3 spans 14 residues. This chain's CDR3 is CASRPLRGGTEAFF. CDR3 bases: TGTGCCAGCAGACCACTGAGGGGTGGCACTGAAGCTTTCTTT.

In its sample, this clonotype was seen many times. The chain joins TRBV3-1 to TRBJ2-3; D unclear. CDR1 and CDR2 (germline): LGHDT, YNNKEL (reference sequence). CDR3 length: 13 amino acids. V was shortened by 3 bases and J by 3 bases, with 7 bases between the two germline ends. CDR3 loop: CASSHWVTDTQYF. The CDR3 nucleotides are TGTGCCAGCAGCCATTGGGTTACAGATACGCAGTATTTT.

This clonotype was detected ten times or more. The chain employs TRBV2 and TRBJ2-3, with 10 bases lining up with TRBD2. With 6 bases clipped from V and 5 bases from J, the junction kept 8 bases outside the gene matches. The CDR3 has 15 amino acids. Germline CDR1 SNHLY, CDR2 FYNNEI. The CDR3 sequence: CASRDTSGELDTQYF. The DNA of the CDR3 is TGTGCCAGCAGGGACACTAGCGGGGAGTTAGATACGCAGTATTTT.

Regarding this clonotype: It may be a read error: a sequence one base away is much more abundant. The V call is TRBV14, the J call TRBJ2-1; D gene uncertain. The CDR3 covers 15 residues. The V gene's germline CDR1 is SGHDN and CDR2 FVKESK. CDR3 protein: CASSQSANFYNGQFF. CDR3 DNA sequence: TGTGCCAGCAGCCAATCTGCGAATTTCTACAATGGGCAGTTCTTC.

This clonotype came up many times. This chain uses TRBV30 with TRBJ2-3; D may correspond to TRBD1 or TRBD2 (5 bases each). The CDR3 spans 12 residues. V dropped 5 bases and J dropped 7 bases, with 13 bases sitting between them. Germline CDR1 and CDR2: GTSNPN and SVGIG (reference sequence). CDR3 sequence: CAWSGTFNTQYF. In DNA, the CDR3 is TGTGCCTGGTCCGGGACCTTTAATACGCAGTATTTT.

This clonotype has at least ten counts. This chain connects TRBV7-9 to TRBJ2-1; 9 nucleotides agree with TRBD1. The CDR3 extends over 16 amino acids. CDR1 SEHNR and CDR2 FQNEAQ come from the germline V gene (reference sequence). The junction had 5 bases not matched to a gene; V was cut back by 5 bases and J by 0 bases. The CDR3, as DNA: TGTGCCAGCAGCCCAAGACAGGGGGTCTCCTACAATGAGCAGTTCTTC. Its protein product is CASSPRQGVSYNEQFF.

This clonotype was observed many times. This rearrangement joins TRBV5-1 to TRBJ1-4; D is unclear. Trimming removed 6 bases at V and 7 bases at J, with 13 bases between. Germline V CDR1 and CDR2: SGHRS, YFSETQ. This CDR3 comprises 13 residues. The DNA for the CDR3 is TGCGCCAGCACAATGCGGGCGGGTGAAAAACTGTTTTTT. Protein: CASTMRAGEKLFF.

This clonotype showed up many times. This chain uses TRBV10-3 with TRBJ2-1; a weak D match, TRBD2 (5 bases). The CDR3 sequence is 14 residues long. Germline V lookup: CDR1 ENHRY, CDR2 SYGVKD. Trimming pared 6 bases from V and 2 bases from J, leaving 11 bases between. CDR3 amino acids: CAIRLALAYNEQFF. The DNA of the CDR3 is TGTGCCATCAGGCTAGCTTTGGCCTACAATGAGCAGTTCTTC.

This clonotype was detected only a few times. The chain couples TRBV6-1 to TRBJ2-3; 15 nucleotides align to TRBD2. Germline lookup yields CDR1 MNHNS and CDR2 SASEGT. V lost 5 bases to trimming and J lost 4 bases; unmatched junction nucleotides: 13. This CDR3 spans 19 amino acids. The CDR3 bases are TGTGCCAGCAGTCCCCCACTCGGGGGACTAGCGGGAGGATCAGATACGCAGTATTTT. Translated: CASSPPLGGLAGGSDTQYF.

This clonotype has a count of ten or more. The gene calls are TRBV7-9 and TRBJ2-3; possibly TRBD2 for D (6 bases). Per germline, CDR1 SEHNR and CDR2 FQNEAQ (reference sequence). With 4 bases removed from V and 4 bases from J, the gap between germline ends came to 18 bases. The CDR3 consists of 16 residues. The CDR3 coding sequence is TGTGCCAGCAGCTCAGCACTAGCCGAATACGCAGATACGCAGTATTTT. This encodes CASSSALAEYADTQYF.

A few counts support this clonotype. The chain carries TRBV20-1 and TRBJ2-3; 11 bases agree with TRBD2. Germline CDR1 DFQATT, CDR2 SNEGSKA (reference sequence). CDR3 size: 16 residues. The J segment lost 3 bases and the V segment lost 0 bases, leaving 5 bases of the junction unmatched. The CDR3 region has the DNA TGCAGTGCTAGAGATCCCTGGACTAGCGGGACAGATACGCAGTATTTT. Translating it yields CSARDPWTSGTDTQYF.

This clonotype was seen repeatedly, ten times or more. The chain employs TRBV9 and TRBJ1-6; the D is unclear. CDR1 is SGDLS, CDR2 YYNGEE, per germline. This CDR3 is built from 15 residues. V was clipped by 0 bases and J by 6 bases, with 10 bases between them. The CDR3 nucleotides read TGTGCCAGCAGCGTAGAGGTGGACGGTAATTCACCCCTCCACTTT. It is translated as CASSVEVDGNSPLHF.

This clonotype was seen repeatedly, ten times or more. The chain links TRBV12-3 or TRBV12-4 to TRBJ2-7, with D tentatively TRBD1 or TRBD2 (5 bases each). V gave up 5 bases and J gave up 7 bases, with 12 bases separating them. CDR3 length: 12 amino acids. The CDR3 is CASSQNEGEQYF. In DNA, the CDR3 is TGTGCCAGCAGTCAGAACGAGGGGGAGCAGTACTTC.

This clonotype has just a few counts. This chain connects TRBV5-8 to TRBJ2-3, with TRBD2 matching 7 bases. CDR1 is SGHTS and CDR2 is YDEGEE in the germline V gene. This CDR3 contains 15 residues. J lost 3 bases, V lost 0 bases, and 4 bases had no gene match. CDR3 bases: TGTGCCAGCAGCTTGGGGGAGGGCCCGACAGATACGCAGTATTTT. Encoded protein: CASSLGEGPTDTQYF.

As concerns this clonotype: This may stem from a read error, because a much larger clone lies one nucleotide away. This rearrangement joins TRBV6-2 or TRBV6-3 to TRBJ2-2, with unresolved D. The germline gives CDR1 MNHEY, CDR2 SVGEGT. The CDR3 has 14 residues. CDR3 sequence reads: CASSQNQNTEELFF. As DNA, the CDR3 is TGTGCCAGCAGCCAGAACCAGAACACCGAGGAGCTGTTTTTT.

This clonotype was counted many times. The chain recombines TRBV29-1 with TRBJ1-2; D unclear. The CDR3 consists of 10 residues. Trimming stripped 5 bases from V and 4 bases from J, with 5 bases between. CDR1 and CDR2 from the germline V gene are SQVTM and ANQGSEA. The CDR3, as DNA: TGCAGCGTTCTGACCTATGGCTACACCTTC. Translating it yields CSVLTYGYTF.

Only a few counts were recorded for this clonotype. The chain recombines TRBV20-1 with TRBJ2-2; D remains ambiguous. Trimming pared 1 base from V and 1 base from J, leaving 4 bases between. The CDR3 sequence is 13 residues long. The germline V gene has CDR1 DFQATT and CDR2 SNEGSKA (reference sequence). This CDR3 is CSARGVNTGELFF. CDR3 DNA sequence: TGCAGTGCTAGAGGAGTGAACACCGGGGAGCTGTTTTTT.

This clonotype was seen ten or more times. This chain joins TRBV18 and TRBJ2-1; 11 nucleotides align to TRBD1. The CDR3 is 15 residues long. V lost 3 bases and J lost 4; bases outside the gene matches: 2. Germline V gene sequence: CDR1 KGHSH, CDR2 LQKENI. The CDR3 reads CASSPGQGVYNEQFF. As DNA, the CDR3 is TGTGCCAGCTCACCGGGACAGGGGGTTTACAATGAGCAGTTCTTC. The whole variable domain, filled in from reference TRBV18 and TRBJ2-1, reads NAGVMQNPRHLVRRRGQEARLRCSPMKGHSHVYWYRQLPEEGLKFMVYLQKENIIDESGMPKERFSAEFPKEGPSILRIQQVVRGDSAAYFCASSPGQGVYNEQFFGPGTRLTVL.